The 28 T cell receptor beta chains below come from one sample, sequenced in a study of post-analysis software for immune sequencing data. Study-wide results and limits: TRBV5-6, TRBV5-1 and TRBV20-1 belonged to a set of a few TRBV segments that were more frequent in patients than controls.

Unique-molecular-identifier-tagged TCR beta cDNA libraries were used. TCRdb recomputed calls from the PCR reads with MiXCR, one row per CDR3 protein. The sample yields about 540,000 distinct CDR3 sequences, 30% to 40% seen once. Their antigen targets remain unknown. Sequences were obtained from blood. The receptors stem from a girl between 2 and 17 years old with multiple sclerosis.

The V call is TRBV20-1, the J call TRBJ2-7; 11 bases match TRBD2. Trimming took 3 bases from V and 3 from J; bases not matched to a gene: 4. The germline V gene encodes CDR1 DFQATT and CDR2 SNEGSKA (reference sequence). This CDR3 contains 14 residues. The CDR3 region is CSASSGRAVYEQYF. As DNA, the CDR3 is TGCAGTGCTAGTAGCGGGAGGGCAGTCTACGAGCAGTACTTC.

This chain connects TRBV5-1 to TRBJ2-2, with unresolved D. Germline V gene lookup returns CDR1 SGHRS and CDR2 YFSETQ. CDR3 length: 14 residues. V was cut by 4 bases and J by 5 bases, with 12 bases left in between. The CDR3 is CASSPQPLTGELFF. As DNA, the CDR3 is TGCGCCAGCAGCCCGCAGCCTTTGACCGGGGAGCTGTTTTTT. Variable domain in full (rest from reference TRBV5-1 and TRBJ2-2): KAGVTQTPRYLIKTRGQQVTLSCSPISGHRSVSWYQQTPGQGLQFLFEYFSETQRNKGNFPGRFSGRQFSNSRSEMNVSTLELGDSALYLCASSPQPLTGELFFGEGSRLTVL.

The chain combines TRBV7-3 with TRBJ2-3, with D possibly TRBD1 on 5 matching bases. Germline V lookup: CDR1 SGHTA, CDR2 FQGTGA. The CDR3 is made up of 15 amino acids. Trimming took 1 base from V and 5 from J, leaving 13 bases between them. The CDR3 reads CASSLNAAGLDTQYF. CDR3 in DNA: TGTGCCAGCAGCTTAAATGCGGCAGGGTTAGATACGCAGTATTTT.

Worth noting for this clonotype: The junction departs from the called germline gene at one end, perhaps through a read error. The genes are TRBV7-2 and TRBJ2-4; D remains unclear. CDR1 SGHTA and CDR2 FQGNSA come from the germline V gene. The CDR3 length is 18 residues. CDR3 in DNA: TGTGCCAACAGCTTAGGCCTCAGGAGTCTTGGGGCCAAAAACATTCAGTACTTC. Amino acid sequence: CANSLGLRSLGAKNIQYF.

V usage is TRBV5-1 and J usage is TRBJ2-5; 7 bases are a match to TRBD2. Germline V CDR1 and CDR2: SGHRS, YFSETQ. The J segment lost 0 bases and the V segment lost 4 bases, leaving 21 bases of the junction unmatched. The CDR3 consists of 20 residues. CDR3 loop: CASSPAGLLTDLWYQETQYF. The CDR3, as DNA: TGCGCCAGCAGCCCAGCGGGGCTATTGACGGATTTGTGGTACCAAGAGACCCAGTACTTC. The full variable domain, its missing parts supplied by reference TRBV5-1 and TRBJ2-5, is KAGVTQTPRYLIKTRGQQVTLSCSPISGHRSVSWYQQTPGQGLQFLFEYFSETQRNKGNFPGRFSGRQFSNSRSEMNVSTLELGDSALYLCASSPAGLLTDLWYQETQYFGPGTRLLVL.

The rearrangement links TRBV6-5 to TRBJ2-7; D call uncertain. Trimming removed 6 bases from V and 6 bases from J, with 18 bases in between. CDR3 size: 14 residues. Germline values: CDR1 MNHEY, CDR2 SVGAGI. The CDR3 loop reads CASRPRAPESEQYF. The CDR3 bases are TGTGCCAGCAGACCCCGGGCCCCTGAGAGCGAGCAGTACTTC.

About this clonotype: At one of its ends the junction is not consistent with the germline gene, which may arise from a read error. The chain links TRBV6-5 to TRBJ1-1; weak D call: TRBD1 (5 bases). The CDR3 loop spans 16 amino acids. Germline V gene lookup returns CDR1 MNHEY and CDR2 SVGAGI. As DNA, the CDR3 is TGCGCCAGCAGTTACCGGGGGGGGAAAGGGAACACTGAAGCTTTCTTT. Translating gives CASSYRGGKGNTEAFF.

J is TRBJ2-1 and V is TRBV20-1; the D gene is possibly TRBD1 (5 bases). The V and J ends lost 6 bases and 9 bases respectively, with 15 bases between them. The CDR3 extends over 12 amino acids. Germline lookup yields CDR1 DFQATT and CDR2 SNEGSKA (reference sequence). CDR3 DNA: TGCAGTGCCCGTTACGTAGACAGTGAGCAGTTCTTC. Its translation: CSARYVDSEQFF.

This clonotype was picked up one time. This sequence joins TRBV7-2 and TRBJ1-4, with D possibly matching TRBD1 (5 bases). This CDR3 region has 14 residues. The ends were cut back, 5 bases at V and 3 bases at J, with 10 bases in the middle. The germline gives CDR1 SGHTA, CDR2 FQGNSA. The CDR3, as DNA: TGTGCCAGCAGCCCGGGGGGATCTAATGAAAAACTGTTTTTT. Translating it yields CASSPGGSNEKLFF.

This chain links TRBV20-1 with TRBJ1-2, with D uncertain. V was shortened by 3 bases and J by 4 bases, with 15 bases between the two germline ends. The CDR3 loop spans 14 amino acids. Germline V gene sequence: CDR1 DFQATT, CDR2 SNEGSKA (reference sequence). CDR3 nucleotides: TGCAGTGCTAGGGCCGGGCCTTGGATCTATGGCTACACCTTC. Protein sequence: CSARAGPWIYGYTF.

This clonotype was detected only a few times. The rearrangement joins TRBV3-1 to TRBJ2-3; perhaps TRBD1 as D (5 bases). The CDR3 spans 16 residues. Germline V gene data show CDR1 as LGHDT and CDR2 as YNNKEL (reference sequence). V dropped 0 bases and J dropped 5 bases, with 15 bases sitting between them. The DNA of the CDR3 is TGTGCCAGCAGCCAAGATCTTAGGGGATCCGAAGATACGCAGTATTTT. As protein: CASSQDLRGSEDTQYF.

The chain joins TRBV4-1 to TRBJ1-1; tentative D call: TRBD1 (6 bases). The germline V and J ends were trimmed by 4 bases and 4 bases, with 16 bases remaining between them. CDR3 length: 15 amino acids. Germline loops: CDR1 MGHRA, CDR2 YSYEKL. In DNA, the CDR3 is TGCGCCAGCAGCCCAGTTAGGGGGGCGTTCACTGAAGCTTTCTTT. It encodes CASSPVRGAFTEAFF.

In this sample, this clonotype turned up a few times. At one boundary the junction diverges from the germline segment, which might be a read error. The rearrangement uses TRBV24-1 and TRBJ2-3; TRBD2 matches at 12 bases. The germline gives CDR1 KGHDR, CDR2 SFDVKD. This CDR3 has 18 residues. CDR3 coding DNA: TGTGCCACCAGTGAATACACCCGGACTAGCGGGGAGCACAGATACGCAGTATTT. This encodes CATSEYTRTSGEHRYAVF.

This clonotype was seen at least ten times. This chain links TRBV9 with TRBJ2-7; D is uncertain. Germline loops: CDR1 SGDLS, CDR2 YYNGEE. The CDR3 sequence is 14 residues long. Between the trimmed V and J ends, which lost 0 bases and 1 base, there was a span of 8 bases. CDR3 bases: TGTGCCAGCAGCGTAGCCTCTTCTTCCTACGAGCAGTACTTC. Its protein product is CASSVASSSYEQYF.

A few counts support this clonotype. This sequence joins TRBV10-3 and TRBJ2-3; no clear D. CDR1 and CDR2 from the germline V gene are ENHRY and SYGVKD. This CDR3 is 12 amino acids long. V gave up 0 bases and J gave up 9 bases, with 7 bases separating them. CDR3 protein: CAISESRVTQYF. The CDR3 DNA follows: TGTGCCATCAGTGAGTCGCGTGTGACGCAGTATTTT.

The J gene is TRBJ2-3, the V gene TRBV2; the D is unclear. Germline V CDR1 and CDR2: SNHLY, FYNNEI. The CDR3 totals 15 residues. Trimming pared 6 bases from V and 0 bases from J, leaving 13 bases between. In DNA, the CDR3 is TGTGCCAGCAGCGAGGACGCAGTTAGCACAGATACGCAGTATTTT. Its protein is CASSEDAVSTDTQYF.

This clonotype was seen at least ten times. This chain connects TRBV7-3 to TRBJ2-1; maybe TRBD2 (7 bases). The CDR3 extends over 13 amino acids. The germline V gene encodes CDR1 SGHTA and CDR2 FQGTGA. Trimming removed 0 bases at V and 15 bases at J, with 15 bases between. DNA of the CDR3: TGTGCCAGCAGCTTAACCCGGGGGGCGGACCTGTTCTTC. This translates into CASSLTRGADLFF.

The chain couples TRBV7-6 to TRBJ2-7; 14 positions match TRBD2. This CDR3 region has 18 residues. Trimming took 4 bases from V and 0 from J; bases not matched to a gene: 8. Germline CDR1 is SGHVS and CDR2 is FNYEAQ. CDR3 bases: TGTGCCAGCAGCTCCGGGACTAGCGGGGGCACAAGCTCCTACGAGCAGTACTTC. Translating gives CASSSGTSGGTSSYEQYF.

This clonotype was detected only a few times. The rearrangement uses TRBV20-1 and TRBJ2-3, with a weak D call TRBD2 (5 bases). Between the trimmed V and J ends, which lost 5 bases and 1 base, there was a span of 10 bases. CDR1 and CDR2 from the germline V gene are DFQATT and SNEGSKA (reference sequence). The CDR3 length is 13 residues. CDR3 DNA: TGCAGTGCTGCCTCGCGGGGCACAGATACGCAGTATTTT. Its protein product is CSAASRGTDTQYF.

This clonotype was seen a single time. The chain combines TRBV10-1 with TRBJ2-3, with 10 bases fitting TRBD2. The CDR3 contains 16 residues. Germline lookup yields CDR1 WNHNN and CDR2 SYGVQD (reference sequence). V trimming: 2 bases; J trimming: 5 bases; junction bases outside the gene matches: 7. The CDR3 is CASSEVERGGRDTQYF. The DNA of the CDR3 is TGCGCCAGCAGTGAGGTGGAGCGGGGGGGCCGAGATACGCAGTATTTT.

The rearrangement joins TRBV19 to TRBJ2-7; D is perhaps TRBD1 (6 bases). Germline V gives CDR1 LNHDA, CDR2 SQIVND (reference sequence). The CDR3 has 18 amino acids. V lost 0 bases and J 7 bases, leaving 25 bases between the germline ends. The CDR3 DNA reads TGTGCCAGTAGTATAGATCTAGACAGGCCGAGATTCTACAATGAGCAGTACTTC. Its translation: CASSIDLDRPRFYNEQYF.

This clonotype has only a few counts. The chain carries TRBV29-1 and TRBJ1-2; TRBD1 matches 11 bases. Germline loops: CDR1 SQVTM, CDR2 ANQGSEA. The V gene end was trimmed by 4 bases and the J gene end by 8 bases; junction bases not matched to a gene: 12. The CDR3 consists of 15 residues. The CDR3 reads CSVVGIRDRGNGYTF. The DNA of the CDR3 is TGCAGCGTTGTCGGTATTCGGGACAGGGGGAACGGCTACACCTTC. The whole variable domain, filled in from reference TRBV29-1 and TRBJ1-2, reads SAVISQKPSRDICQRGTSLTIQCQVDSQVTMMFWYRQQPGQSLTLIATANQGSEATYESGFVIDKFPISRPNLTFSTLTVSNMSPEDSSIYLCSVVGIRDRGNGYTFGSGTRLTVV.

This clonotype has just one count. Relative to the germline gene, one junction end is altered; a read error may explain this. The rearrangement joins TRBV11-2 to TRBJ1-2, with D unclear. The CDR3 length is 14 residues. Germline V gene sequence: CDR1 SGHAT, CDR2 FQNNGV. CDR3 sequence (DNA): TGTACCAGCAGCTTAATGGCGACTGACTATGGCTACACCTTC. Its translation: CTSSLMATDYGYTF.

This clonotype was counted between two and nine times. The rearrangement joins TRBV20-1 to TRBJ2-7, with D perhaps matching TRBD2 (6 bases). The CDR3 totals 12 residues. CDR1 is DFQATT, CDR2 SNEGSKA, per germline (reference sequence). Trimming pared 6 bases from V and 4 bases from J, leaving 13 bases between. The CDR3 bases are TGCAGTGCCCAAGGACTAAAGTACGAGCAGTACTTC. This codes for CSAQGLKYEQYF.

A word on this clonotype: Since the CDR3 does not end with the conserved phenylalanine or tryptophan, this likely comes from a read error. This rearrangement joins TRBV29-1 to TRBJ2-1; D is perhaps TRBD1 (6 bases). The V gene's germline CDR1 is SQVTM and CDR2 ANQGSEA. Trimming pared 5 bases from V and 9 bases from J, leaving 14 bases between. This CDR3 comprises 12 residues. The CDR3 sequence is CSVWPGVGEQFV. For the CDR3, the DNA is TGCAGCGTTTGGCCAGGGGTTGGTGAGCAGTTCGTC.

This clonotype was observed a few times. The V gene is TRBV2, the J gene TRBJ2-2, with no clear D. V was cut by 5 bases and J by 0 bases, with 10 bases left in between. The V gene's germline CDR1 is SNHLY and CDR2 FYNNEI. This CDR3 has 15 amino acids. The CDR3 is CASSSPTANTGELFF. The CDR3 nucleotides read TGTGCCAGCAGTTCTCCGACGGCGAACACCGGGGAGCTGTTTTTT. The variable domain in full, with the rest retrieved from reference TRBV2 and TRBJ2-2, is EPEVTQTPSHQVTQMGQEVILRCVPISNHLYFYWYRQILGQKVEFLVSFYNNEISEKSEIFDDQFSVERPDGSNFTLKIRSTKLEDSAMYFCASSSPTANTGELFFGEGSRLTVL.

This clonotype was seen only a few times. This chain uses TRBV27 with TRBJ1-2, with TRBD1 as a possible D gene (5 bases). Per germline, CDR1 MNHEY and CDR2 SMNVEV (reference sequence). The germline V and J ends were trimmed by 2 bases and 0 bases, with 10 bases remaining between them. CDR3 length: 15 residues. In nucleotides, the CDR3 is TGTGCCAGCAGTTTAGGGGGGAGGGCTAACTATGGCTACACCTTC. Translation: CASSLGGRANYGYTF.

The J gene is TRBJ2-5, the V gene TRBV12-3 or TRBV12-4; D may correspond to TRBD1 or TRBD2 (5 bases each). The DNA matches TRBJ2-7 better at its end, which makes the J call doubtful. The CDR3 runs to 14 residues. This chain's CDR3 is CASSLGGANYEQYF. The DNA for the CDR3 is TGTGCCAGCAGTTTAGGAGGGGCAAACTACGAGCAGTACTTC.